The 2 T cell receptor beta chains reported below all come from one sample, sequenced in a study of blood T cell repertoires in COVID-19. Clones were sequenced by immunoSEQ multiplex PCR, and TCRdb holds only the in-frame ones, with some missing. The sample lists tens of thousands of clones, 80% to 90% occurring once. Sequencing was done on a sample of peripheral blood. These receptor sequences come from a man aged 55 to 70 with acute or convalescent COVID-19.

The V gene is TRBV6-1, the J gene TRBJ1-2, with 8 nucleotides matching TRBD1. Germline V gives CDR1 MNHNS, CDR2 SASEGT. The CDR3 runs 15 residues. Unmatched junction bases numbered 4, after V lost 0 bases and J lost 4 bases. CDR3 sequence (DNA): TGTGCCAGCAGTGAAGCAGGGACAGGAGTCTATGGCTACACCTTC. Translation: CASSEAGTGVYGYTF.

The rearrangement uses TRBV5-4 and TRBJ2-5, with D possibly being TRBD2 (5 bases). V was trimmed by 0 bases and J by 0 bases, leaving 9 bases between them. Looked up from germline, CDR1 is SGHNT and CDR2 is YYREEE (reference sequence). The CDR3 is 15 residues long. The DNA of the CDR3 is TGTGCCAGCAGCTTGGGGGCGGACTACCAAGAGACCCAGTACTTC. Its translation is CASSLGADYQETQYF.